This TCR beta chain was recorded in a study of cytomegalovirus exposure and HLA in healthy donors. Study observations and caveats: The classifier, whose performance was assessed in both the original and validation cohorts, reportedly diagnosed cytomegalovirus status with high specificity and sensitivity.

Turning to this clone: The antigen remains unidentified.

A multiplex PCR was run with 60 Vbeta primers and 13 Jbeta primers. TCRdb's table, derived via immunoSEQ multiplex PCR, lists solely in-frame clones and lacks some. This sample's clone table lists about 130,000 clones. V was clipped by 1 base and J by 2 bases; unmatched bases: 3. Looked up from germline, CDR1 is SGHVS and CDR2 is FNYEAQ. This CDR3 is built from 15 residues. Sequencing was carried out using PBMCs. V and J are TRBV7-6 and TRBJ2-7; 9 positions agree with TRBD2. This TCR came from a man aged 18 to 30 in good health and CMV-seronegative. The CDR3, as DNA: TGTGCCAGCAGCTTAGAGATAGCGGGGGCCTACGAGCAGTACTTC. This gives the protein CASSLEIAGAYEQYF.